The 21 T cell receptor beta chains presented below share a single source sample, sequenced in a study of vaccination effects on CD4 cells after COVID-19. Profiled with immunoSEQ multiplex PCR; TCRdb holds only in-frame clones, not every one. This sample has roughly 56,000 clones, with over 60% found just once. CD4+ T cell isolation took place after approximately 11 days of culture. No antigen has been identified for these receptors. Sequencing used CD4+ T cells from PBMCs cultured without peptide, obtained before COVID-19 vaccination. Receptors originate from a human donor who received a COVID-19 vaccine.

The chain links TRBV5-6 to TRBJ2-7; the D gene is possibly TRBD1 (5 bases). This CDR3 is built from 14 residues. V lost 0 bases and J lost 0, with 7 bases in between. Germline V lookup: CDR1 SGHDT, CDR2 YYEEEE. DNA of the CDR3: TGTGCCAGCAGCTTGGACAGGAGCTCCTACGAGCAGTACGTC. This codes for CASSLDRSSYEQYV.

The chain is built from TRBV2 and TRBJ1-3, with TRBD1 as a possible D gene (5 bases). There are 16 residues in the CDR3. Between the trimmed V and J ends, which lost 4 bases and 6 bases, there was a span of 19 bases. Germline CDR1 and CDR2: SNHLY and FYNNEI. CDR3 loop: CASSGTTQGWVNTIYF. The DNA of the CDR3 is TGTGCCAGCAGTGGGACGACGCAGGGTTGGGTAAACACCATATATTTT.

This clone occurred once. This chain joins TRBV2 and TRBJ2-1, with 13 bases that match TRBD2. This CDR3 region has 15 residues. V trimming: 7 bases; J trimming: 8 bases; junction bases outside the gene matches: 8. CDR1 and CDR2 from the germline V gene are SNHLY and FYNNEI. CDR3 residues: CASTPGTSGAYEQFF. For the CDR3, the DNA is TGTGCCAGCACGCCCGGGACTAGCGGGGCCTATGAGCAGTTCTTC.

A single count supports this clone. The V gene is TRBV10-3, the J gene TRBJ2-3, with D maybe TRBD1 (6 bases). CDR1 is ENHRY and CDR2 is SYGVKD in the germline V gene. This CDR3 has 15 amino acids. V was trimmed by 4 bases and J by 2 bases, leaving 13 bases between them. This CDR3 reads CAISGGTRHTDTQYF. Here the CDR3 DNA reads TGTGCCATCAGTGGAGGGACACGACACACAGATACGCAGTATTTT.

V is TRBV12-3 or TRBV12-4 and J is TRBJ1-1; D call uncertain. The CDR3 has 13 residues. V was cut by 4 bases and J by 1 base, with 7 bases left in between. The CDR3 nucleotides are TGTGCCAGCAGTTGGTCAGAGAACACTGAAGCTTTCTTT. Residues: CASSWSENTEAFF.

This clone appeared a few times. The chain links TRBV5-1 to TRBJ1-2; D is uncertain. The CDR3 consists of 14 residues. Germline assignment: CDR1 SGHRS and CDR2 YFSETQ. Trimming left V 0 bases short and J 6 bases short, with 12 bases between. CDR3: CASSLDSSTDGYTF. In DNA form, the CDR3 reads TGCGCCAGCAGCTTGGATAGCAGTACCGATGGCTACACCTTC. Full variable domain (rest looked up from reference TRBV5-1 and TRBJ1-2): KAGVTQTPRYLIKTRGQQVTLSCSPISGHRSVSWYQQTPGQGLQFLFEYFSETQRNKGNFPGRFSGRQFSNSRSEMNVSTLELGDSALYLCASSLDSSTDGYTFGSGTRLTVV.

The chain links TRBV7-8 to TRBJ1-1; D perhaps matches TRBD1 (5 bases). V was trimmed by 1 base and J by 0 bases, leaving 6 bases between them. CDR1 is SGHVS and CDR2 is FQNEAQ in the germline V gene. The CDR3 covers 14 residues. The CDR3 sequence: CASSLGRVNTEAFF. The CDR3 DNA reads TGTGCCAGCAGCTTAGGCAGGGTGAACACTGAAGCTTTCTTT.

The chain links TRBV6-5 to TRBJ1-1; maybe TRBD1 (5 bases). The V end lost 2 bases, the J end lost 4 bases, and 11 bases lay between the germline ends. The CDR3 is 14 residues long. Germline lookup yields CDR1 MNHEY and CDR2 SVGAGI. CDR3: CASSYRGGVTEAFF. The CDR3 nucleotides read TGTGCCAGCAGTTACCGGGGCGGGGTCACTGAAGCTTTCTTT.

The V call is TRBV5-1, the J call TRBJ2-3; D not resolved. The germline V gene has CDR1 SGHRS and CDR2 YFSETQ. Trimming shortened V by 0 bases and J by 0 bases, and 8 bases separated the two germline ends. The CDR3 runs 15 residues. CDR3 region: CASSLDLGSTDTQYF. For the CDR3, the DNA is TGCGCCAGCAGCTTGGATTTGGGGAGCACAGATACGCAGTATTTT. The whole variable domain, remainder taken from reference TRBV5-1 and TRBJ2-3, is KAGVTQTPRYLIKTRGQQVTLSCSPISGHRSVSWYQQTPGQGLQFLFEYFSETQRNKGNFPGRFSGRQFSNSRSEMNVSTLELGDSALYLCASSLDLGSTDTQYFGPGTRLTVL.

This chain joins TRBV5-1 and TRBJ2-3; possibly TRBD2 for D (6 bases). Trimming left V 2 bases short and J 4 bases short, with 14 bases between. The length of the CDR3 is 15 residues. CDR1 is SGHRS and CDR2 is YFSETQ in the germline V gene. CDR3 residues: CASSFGGVAPDTQYF. CDR3 in DNA: TGCGCCAGCAGCTTTGGAGGGGTAGCCCCAGATACGCAGTATTTT.

The chain is built from TRBV5-1 and TRBJ1-6; TRBD1 is a possible D gene (5 bases). The CDR3 contains 14 residues. Trimming pared 4 bases from V and 7 bases from J, leaving 12 bases between. Germline values: CDR1 SGHRS, CDR2 YFSETQ. CDR3 loop: CASSGGLLNSPLHF. In nucleotides, the CDR3 is TGCGCCAGCAGCGGGGGACTCTTAAATTCACCCCTCCACTTT.

The sample holds one count of this clone. The rearrangement links TRBV5-1 to TRBJ1-3, with no clear D. Germline V lookup: CDR1 SGHRS, CDR2 YFSETQ. This CDR3 region has 15 residues. V lost 4 bases, J lost 0 bases, and 11 bases lay in between. The DNA of the CDR3 is TGCGCCAGCAGCCCTTCCGCAAGCTCTGGAAACACCATATATTTT. Protein product: CASSPSASSGNTIYF.

The chain combines TRBV29-1 with TRBJ2-2; tentative D call: TRBD2 (6 bases). V dropped 6 bases and J dropped 6 bases, with 11 bases sitting between them. This CDR3 region has 12 residues. Germline CDR1 reads SQVTM; CDR2 reads ANQGSEA. The CDR3 here is CSVAAGAGELFF. CDR3 nucleotides: TGCAGCGTAGCAGCGGGTGCCGGGGAGCTGTTTTTT.

This chain joins TRBV5-5 and TRBJ1-3, with 7 nucleotides matching TRBD1. Germline CDR1 reads SGHKS; CDR2 reads YYEKEE (reference sequence). This CDR3 spans 16 amino acids. V lost 6 bases to trimming and J lost 3 bases; unmatched junction nucleotides: 12. In nucleotides, the CDR3 is TGTGCCAGCACTCAGCTCGGAGGGGGCGTTGGAAACACCATATATTTT. Protein: CASTQLGGGVGNTIYF.

This sequence joins TRBV10-3 and TRBJ1-1, with D unresolved. V was pared by 3 bases and J by 0 bases, with 5 bases between. The CDR3 is 13 amino acids. Germline CDR1 reads ENHRY; CDR2 reads SYGVKD. In nucleotides, the CDR3 is TGTGCCATCAGTGACGTCGTGAACACTGAAGCTTTCTTT. It specifies CAISDVVNTEAFF.

V usage is TRBV27 and J usage is TRBJ2-1; unclear D gene. Germline values: CDR1 MNHEY, CDR2 SMNVEV (reference sequence). There are 15 residues in the CDR3. V dropped 4 bases and J dropped 4 bases, with 14 bases sitting between them. The CDR3 region is CASSSDKNLYNEQFF. CDR3 coding DNA: TGTGCCAGCAGTTCTGACAAGAACTTATACAATGAGCAGTTCTTC.

The rearrangement joins TRBV11-2 to TRBJ1-2; no clear D. CDR1 and CDR2 from the germline V gene are SGHAT and FQNNGV. The CDR3 is made up of 15 amino acids. V was clipped by 0 bases and J by 4 bases, with 12 bases between them. The CDR3 bases are TGTGCCAGCAGCTTAGACGTTGGATCCCTCTATGGCTACACCTTC. Encoded protein: CASSLDVGSLYGYTF.

In this sample, this clone turned up a few times. This sequence joins TRBV7-6 and TRBJ1-4; D might be TRBD1 (5 bases). The CDR3 consists of 13 residues. CDR1 is SGHVS, CDR2 FNYEAQ, per germline. Trimming stripped 1 base from V and 11 bases from J, with 11 bases between. CDR3 nucleotides: TGTGCCAGCAGCTTAGGGGGGGAACGCAAACTGTTTTTT. This encodes CASSLGGERKLFF.

This sequence joins TRBV6-2 or TRBV6-3 and TRBJ2-7; TRBD2 agrees at 12 bases. Unmatched junction bases numbered 8, after V lost 5 bases and J lost 0 bases. Germline-derived CDR1 and CDR2 are MNHEY and SVGEGT. The CDR3 has 17 residues. CDR3 loop: CASSRRLAGEGSYEQYV. The CDR3 DNA reads TGTGCCAGCAGTAGAAGACTAGCGGGGGAGGGCTCCTACGAGCAGTACGTC.

This clone was counted only a few times. The chain joins TRBV5-1 to TRBJ1-2; TRBD1 matches 7 bases. Per germline, CDR1 SGHRS and CDR2 YFSETQ. V shed 1 base, J shed 5 bases, and the junction held 5 bases outside the gene matches. The CDR3 is 14 amino acids. The CDR3 protein is CASSLQTGSYGYTF. In DNA, the CDR3 is TGCGCCAGCAGCTTGCAGACAGGGAGTTATGGCTACACCTTC.

CDR3 bases: TGTGCCAGCAGTACAGGGGCGGGCAGGCAGTTCTTC. It encodes CASSTGAGRQFF. The V gene is TRBV28, the J gene TRBJ2-1; TRBD1 matches at 7 bases. Germline V lookup: CDR1 MDHEN, CDR2 SYDVKM. This CDR3 is built from 12 residues. V was pared by 5 bases and J by 12 bases, with 7 bases of the junction left unmatched.